The present entry profiles one T cell receptor (beta chain) with its context. Its antigen remains unidentified. The sample is drawn from a study of cytomegalovirus exposure and HLA in healthy donors. Findings of the study overall: Three chains tied to CMV proved CMV antigen-specific in vitro. The study listed roughly 150 cytomegalovirus-associated TCR beta chains. With high specificity and sensitivity, the classifier reportedly diagnosed cytomegalovirus status.

This table comes from immunoSEQ multiplex PCR, and its TCRdb copy is limited to in-frame clones, with some not included. The sample holds 150,000 to 200,000 clones, 75% to 85% seen once. The donors were part of the validation cohort, which consisted of roughly 110 subjects and was separate from the first cohort of about 720 subjects. Germline V gene sequence: CDR1 MNHNS, CDR2 SASEGT. The germline V and J ends were trimmed by 0 bases and 1 base, with 10 bases remaining between them. There are 16 residues in the CDR3. J is TRBJ2-1 and V is TRBV6-1, with unresolved D. Sequenced sample: PBMCs. This receptor was obtained from a woman aged 25 to 39 in good health and CMV-seropositive. This CDR3 reads CASSEAGLQSYNEQFF. The CDR3 nucleotides read TGTGCCAGCAGTGAAGCGGGCCTCCAGTCCTACAATGAGCAGTTCTTC.